Presented here are 10 T cell receptor beta chains from one specimen sequenced in a study of T cell responses to AZD1222 COVID-19 vaccine. Some clones are missing from TCRdb's copy, which holds only in-frame ones; the method was immunoSEQ multiplex PCR. Altogether roughly 83,000 clones are present, about 83% being singletons, with the ten largest covering 8.7%. The sequences come from peripheral blood, collected on day 0 of AZD1222 vaccination. Receptor source: an adult in good health.

The CDR3 reads CATSGSKNTEAFF. For the CDR3, the DNA is TGTGCCACCAGTGGTTCGAAGAACACTGAAGCTTTCTTT. The chain is built from TRBV24-1 and TRBJ1-1; D gene ambiguous. The CDR3 is 13 amino acids. Germline lookup yields CDR1 KGHDR and CDR2 SFDVKD. Trimming shortened V by 5 bases and J by 1 base, and 7 bases separated the two germline ends.

The chain uses TRBV7-2 and TRBJ2-5; 9 bases line up with TRBD2. With V trimmed by 1 base and J by 2 bases, 2 bases remained unmatched. Germline CDR1 is SGHTA and CDR2 is FQGNSA. This CDR3 has 15 residues. The CDR3 nucleotides read TGTGCCAGCAGCTTAGGGGCGGGAGGGCAAGAGACCCAGTACTTC. Its translation: CASSLGAGGQETQYF.

This chain links TRBV7-9 with TRBJ2-7; 7 bases are shared with TRBD1. V trimming: 1 base; J trimming: 5 bases; junction bases outside the gene matches: 8. The CDR3 is 15 residues long. Germline V gene lookup returns CDR1 SEHNR and CDR2 FQNEAQ (reference sequence). In nucleotides, the CDR3 is TGTGCCAGCAGCTTAGTTGAGGGGGCCGGCGACGAGCAGTACTTC. Protein product: CASSLVEGAGDEQYF.

This rearrangement joins TRBV12-3 or TRBV12-4 to TRBJ1-1, with D possibly matching TRBD1 (5 bases). The ends were cut back, 6 bases at V and 4 bases at J, with 12 bases in the middle. This CDR3 is built from 13 residues. The CDR3 loop reads CASRKGEGTEAFF. DNA for the CDR3: TGTGCCAGCAGAAAAGGGGAGGGCACTGAAGCTTTCTTT.

The CDR3 sequence is CASSLGQGVGGYTF. CDR3 sequence (DNA): TGTGCCAGCAGCTTAGGACAGGGGGTTGGTGGCTACACCTTC. The chain carries TRBV7-9 and TRBJ1-2, with TRBD1 matching 9 bases. The CDR3 sequence is 14 residues long. The junction had 4 bases not matched to a gene; V was cut back by 1 base and J by 7 bases. The germline CDR1 and CDR2 sequences are SEHNR and FQNEAQ (reference sequence).

The chain joins TRBV12-5 to TRBJ1-3; maybe TRBD1 (5 bases). This CDR3 is 14 amino acids long. The germline V gene encodes CDR1 LGHNT and CDR2 FRNRAP. V was cut by 1 base and J by 6 bases, with 10 bases left in between. The CDR3 loop reads CASGLGDEVNTIYF. The DNA for the CDR3 is TGTGCTAGTGGTTTGGGGGACGAGGTAAACACCATATATTTT.

The genes are TRBV13 and TRBJ1-1, with 7 bases that match TRBD1. The V gene's germline CDR1 is PRHDT and CDR2 FYEKMQ (reference sequence). With 0 bases clipped from V and 0 bases from J, the junction kept 7 bases outside the gene matches. The CDR3 has 17 amino acids. The CDR3 spells CASSLGGMGQMNTEAFF. Here the CDR3 DNA reads TGTGCCAGCAGCTTAGGGGGAATGGGACAGATGAACACTGAAGCTTTCTTT. The full variable domain, completed using reference TRBV13 and TRBJ1-1, is AAGVIQSPRHLIKEKRETATLKCYPIPRHDTVYWYQQGPGQDPQFLISFYEKMQSDKGSIPDRFSAQQFSDYHSELNMSSLELGDSALYFCASSLGGMGQMNTEAFFGQGTRLTVV.

This chain uses TRBV10-3 with TRBJ1-2, with D maybe TRBD1 (5 bases). Germline CDR1 is ENHRY and CDR2 is SYGVKD. The V and J ends lost 9 bases and 1 base respectively, with 21 bases between them. CDR3 length: 16 amino acids. The CDR3 loop is CAISYDPGLDNYGYTF. The CDR3, as DNA: TGTGCCATATCATATGACCCAGGGTTGGATAACTATGGCTACACCTTC.

V is TRBV9 and J is TRBJ2-6, with 9 bases identical to TRBD1. CDR3 length: 18 residues. The J segment lost 0 bases and the V segment lost 3 bases, leaving 7 bases of the junction unmatched. Germline V lookup: CDR1 SGDLS, CDR2 YYNGEE. The CDR3 coding sequence is TGTGCCAGCAGCGGCCGGGACAGGGTCTTCTCTGGGGCCAACGTCCTGACTTTC. This codes for CASSGRDRVFSGANVLTF.

This chain uses TRBV28 with TRBJ2-7; D assignment may be TRBD1 or TRBD2 (5 bases each). Germline CDR1 MDHEN, CDR2 SYDVKM. The length of the CDR3 is 17 residues. V gave up 3 bases and J gave up 3 bases, with 21 bases separating them. CDR3 amino acids: CASSLRFSGQSVYEQYF. In DNA form, the CDR3 reads TGTGCCAGCAGTTTGAGATTCTCGGGGCAATCCGTCTACGAGCAGTACTTC. Complete variable domain (other parts from reference TRBV28 and TRBJ2-7): DVKVTQSSRYLVKRTGEKVFLECVQDMDHENMFWYRQDPGLGLRLIYFSYDVKMKEKGDIPEGYSVSREKKERFSLILESASTNQTSMYLCASSLRFSGQSVYEQYFGPGTRLTVT.